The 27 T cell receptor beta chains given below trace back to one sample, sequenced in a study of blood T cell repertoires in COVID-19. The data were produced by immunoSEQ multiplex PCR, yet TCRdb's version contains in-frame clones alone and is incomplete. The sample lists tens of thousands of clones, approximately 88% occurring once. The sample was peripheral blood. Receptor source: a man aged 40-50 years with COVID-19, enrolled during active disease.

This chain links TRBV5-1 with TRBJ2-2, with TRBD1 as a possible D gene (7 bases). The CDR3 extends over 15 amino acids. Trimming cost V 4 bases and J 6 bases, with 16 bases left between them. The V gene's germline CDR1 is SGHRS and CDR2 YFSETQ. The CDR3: CASSITTGRPGELFF. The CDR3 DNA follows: TGCGCCAGCAGCATTACGACAGGGAGGCCCGGGGAGCTGTTTTTT.

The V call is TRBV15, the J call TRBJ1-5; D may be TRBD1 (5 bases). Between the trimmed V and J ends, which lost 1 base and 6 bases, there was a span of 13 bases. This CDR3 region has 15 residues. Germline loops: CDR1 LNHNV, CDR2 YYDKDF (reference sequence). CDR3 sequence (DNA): TGTGCCACCAGCAGAGCAATAGGGGTGGGTCAGCCCCAGCATTTT. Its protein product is CATSRAIGVGQPQHF.

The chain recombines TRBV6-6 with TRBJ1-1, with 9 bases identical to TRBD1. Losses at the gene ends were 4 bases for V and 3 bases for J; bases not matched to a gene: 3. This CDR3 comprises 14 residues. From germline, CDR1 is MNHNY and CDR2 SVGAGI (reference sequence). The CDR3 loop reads CASSSTGGDTEAFF. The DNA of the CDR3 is TGTGCCAGCAGTTCGACAGGGGGGGACACTGAAGCTTTCTTT.

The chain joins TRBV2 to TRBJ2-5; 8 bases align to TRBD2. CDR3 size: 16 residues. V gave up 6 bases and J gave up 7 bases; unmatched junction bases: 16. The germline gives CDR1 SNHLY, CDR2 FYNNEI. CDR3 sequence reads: CASSPSRGAGGGTQYF. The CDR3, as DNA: TGTGCCAGCAGCCCCAGCCGAGGGGCGGGAGGAGGGACCCAGTACTTC.

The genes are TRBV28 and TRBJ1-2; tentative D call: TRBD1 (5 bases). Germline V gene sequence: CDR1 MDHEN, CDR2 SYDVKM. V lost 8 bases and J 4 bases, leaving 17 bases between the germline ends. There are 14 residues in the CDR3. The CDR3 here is CASGGGDGVYGYTF. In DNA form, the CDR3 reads TGTGCCAGCGGCGGGGGGGACGGAGTCTATGGCTACACCTTC.

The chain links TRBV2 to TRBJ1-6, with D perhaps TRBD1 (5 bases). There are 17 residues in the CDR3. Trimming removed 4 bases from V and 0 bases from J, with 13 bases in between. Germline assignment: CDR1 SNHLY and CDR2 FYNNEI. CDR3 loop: CASSGATGGSYNSPLHF. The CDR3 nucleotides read TGTGCCAGCAGTGGGGCGACGGGGGGCTCCTATAATTCACCCCTCCACTTT. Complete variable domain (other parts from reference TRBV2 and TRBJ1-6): EPEVTQTPSHQVTQMGQEVILRCVPISNHLYFYWYRQILGQKVEFLVSFYNNEISEKSEIFDDQFSVERPDGSNFTLKIRSTKLEDSAMYFCASSGATGGSYNSPLHFGNGTRLTVT.

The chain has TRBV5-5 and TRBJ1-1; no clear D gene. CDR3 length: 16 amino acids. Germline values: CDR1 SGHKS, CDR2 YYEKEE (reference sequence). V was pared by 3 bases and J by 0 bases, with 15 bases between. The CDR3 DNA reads TGTGCCAGCAGCTCCAGATTTAACAAAATGAACACTGAAGCTTTCTTT. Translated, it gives CASSSRFNKMNTEAFF.

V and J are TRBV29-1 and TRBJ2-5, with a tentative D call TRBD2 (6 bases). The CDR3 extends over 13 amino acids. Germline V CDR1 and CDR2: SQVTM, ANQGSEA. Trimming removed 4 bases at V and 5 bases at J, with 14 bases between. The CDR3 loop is CSVGVAVGETQYF. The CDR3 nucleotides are TGCAGCGTTGGGGTAGCGGTGGGGGAGACCCAGTACTTC.

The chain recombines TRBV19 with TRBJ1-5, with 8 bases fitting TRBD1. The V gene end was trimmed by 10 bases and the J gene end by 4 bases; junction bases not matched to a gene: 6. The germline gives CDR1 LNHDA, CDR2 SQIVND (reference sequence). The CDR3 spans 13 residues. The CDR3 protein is CATLQGVNQPQHF. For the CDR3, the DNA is TGTGCCACCTTACAGGGGGTGAATCAGCCCCAGCATTTT.

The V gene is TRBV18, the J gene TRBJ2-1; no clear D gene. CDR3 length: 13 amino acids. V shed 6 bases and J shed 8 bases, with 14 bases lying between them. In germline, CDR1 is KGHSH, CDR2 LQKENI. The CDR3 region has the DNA TGTGCCAGCTCCCCATCCCCCGTTGATGAGCAGTTCTTC. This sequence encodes CASSPSPVDEQFF.

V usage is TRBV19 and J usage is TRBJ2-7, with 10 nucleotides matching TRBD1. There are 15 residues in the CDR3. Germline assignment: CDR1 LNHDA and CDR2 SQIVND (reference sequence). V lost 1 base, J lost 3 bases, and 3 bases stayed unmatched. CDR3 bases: TGTGCCAGTAGTATAGCAGGGACAGGGGACTACGAGCAGTACTTC. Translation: CASSIAGTGDYEQYF.

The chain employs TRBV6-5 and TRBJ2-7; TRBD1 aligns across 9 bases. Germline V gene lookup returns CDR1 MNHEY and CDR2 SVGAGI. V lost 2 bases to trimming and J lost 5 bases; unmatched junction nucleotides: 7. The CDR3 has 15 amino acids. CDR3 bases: TGTGCCAGCAGTTACGATACCGGGACAGGGAACGAGCAGTACTTC. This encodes CASSYDTGTGNEQYF.

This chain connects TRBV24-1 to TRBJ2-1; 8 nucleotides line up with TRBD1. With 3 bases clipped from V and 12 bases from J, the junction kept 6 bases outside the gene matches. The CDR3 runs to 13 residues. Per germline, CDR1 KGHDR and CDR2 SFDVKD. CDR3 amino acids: CATSDQPGTGQFF. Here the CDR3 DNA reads TGTGCCACCAGTGATCAACCCGGGACAGGGCAGTTCTTC.

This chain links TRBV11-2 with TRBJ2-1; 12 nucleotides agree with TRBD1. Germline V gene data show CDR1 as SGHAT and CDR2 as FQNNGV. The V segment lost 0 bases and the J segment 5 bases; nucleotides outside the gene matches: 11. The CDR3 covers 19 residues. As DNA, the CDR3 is TGTGCCAGCAGCTTAGATGGGACAGGGGGCTTTAGCGATCACAATGAGCAGTTCTTC. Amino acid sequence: CASSLDGTGGFSDHNEQFF.

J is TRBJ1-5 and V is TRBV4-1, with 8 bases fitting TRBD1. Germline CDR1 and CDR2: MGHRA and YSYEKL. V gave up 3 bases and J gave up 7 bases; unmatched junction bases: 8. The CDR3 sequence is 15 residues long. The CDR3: CASSQEDRGLQPQHF. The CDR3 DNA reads TGCGCCAGCAGCCAGGAAGACAGGGGCCTGCAGCCCCAGCATTTT.

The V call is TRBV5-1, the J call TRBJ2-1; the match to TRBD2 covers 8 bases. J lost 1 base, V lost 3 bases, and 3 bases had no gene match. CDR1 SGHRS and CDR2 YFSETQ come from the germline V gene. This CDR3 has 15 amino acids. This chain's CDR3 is CASSSSGGSYNEQFF. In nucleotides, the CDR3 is TGCGCCAGCAGCTCCTCGGGGGGGTCCTACAATGAGCAGTTCTTC.

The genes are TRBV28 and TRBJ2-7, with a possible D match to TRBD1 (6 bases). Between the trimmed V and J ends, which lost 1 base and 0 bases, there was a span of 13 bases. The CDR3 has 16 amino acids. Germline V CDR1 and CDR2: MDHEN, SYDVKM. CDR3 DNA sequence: TGTGCCAGCAGTTTATCACGGGACACCCCCTCCTACGAGCAGTACTTC. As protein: CASSLSRDTPSYEQYF.

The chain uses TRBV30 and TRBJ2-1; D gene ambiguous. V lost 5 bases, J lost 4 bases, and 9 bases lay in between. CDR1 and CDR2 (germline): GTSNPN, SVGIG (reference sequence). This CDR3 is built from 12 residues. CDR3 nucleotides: TGTGCCTGGGGACGGTTATACAATGAGCAGTTCTTC. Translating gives CAWGRLYNEQFF.

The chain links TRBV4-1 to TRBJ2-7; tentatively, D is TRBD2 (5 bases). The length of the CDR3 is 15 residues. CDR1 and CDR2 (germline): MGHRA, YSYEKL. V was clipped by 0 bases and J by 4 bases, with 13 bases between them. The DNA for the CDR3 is TGCGCCAGCAGCCAAGATAACGGCGGGTTTTACGAGCAGTACTTC. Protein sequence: CASSQDNGGFYEQYF.

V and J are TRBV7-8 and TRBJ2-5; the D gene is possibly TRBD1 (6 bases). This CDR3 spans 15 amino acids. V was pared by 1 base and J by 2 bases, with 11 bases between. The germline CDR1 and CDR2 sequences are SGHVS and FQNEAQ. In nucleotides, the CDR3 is TGTGCCAGCAGCTTAGGGCCGACAGGACAAGAGACCCAGTACTTC. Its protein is CASSLGPTGQETQYF. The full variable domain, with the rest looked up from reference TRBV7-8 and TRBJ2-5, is GAGVSQSPRYKVAKRGQDVALRCDPISGHVSLFWYQQALGQGPEFLTYFQNEAQLDKSGLPSDRFFAERPEGSVSTLKIQRTQQEDSAVYLCASSLGPTGQETQYFGPGTRLLVL.

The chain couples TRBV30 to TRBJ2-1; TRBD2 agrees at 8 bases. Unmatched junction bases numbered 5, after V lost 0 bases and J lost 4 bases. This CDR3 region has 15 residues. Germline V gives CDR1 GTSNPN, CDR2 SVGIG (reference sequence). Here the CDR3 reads CAWSVRAGEYNEQFF. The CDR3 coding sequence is TGTGCCTGGAGTGTCAGAGCGGGAGAGTACAATGAGCAGTTCTTC.

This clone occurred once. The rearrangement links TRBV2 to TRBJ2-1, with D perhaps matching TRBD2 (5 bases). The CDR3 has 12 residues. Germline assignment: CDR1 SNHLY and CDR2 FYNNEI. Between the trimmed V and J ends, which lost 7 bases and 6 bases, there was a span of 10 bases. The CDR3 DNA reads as TGTGCCAGCACCGGACTTTTCAATGAGCAGTTCTTC. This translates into CASTGLFNEQFF.

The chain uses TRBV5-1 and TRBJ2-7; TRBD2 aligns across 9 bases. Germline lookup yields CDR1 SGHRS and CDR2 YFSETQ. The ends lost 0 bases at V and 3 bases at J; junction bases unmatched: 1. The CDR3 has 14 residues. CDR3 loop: CASSLGTSVYEQYF. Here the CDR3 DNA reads TGCGCCAGCAGCTTGGGGACTAGCGTCTACGAGCAGTACTTC. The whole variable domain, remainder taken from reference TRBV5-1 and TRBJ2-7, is KAGVTQTPRYLIKTRGQQVTLSCSPISGHRSVSWYQQTPGQGLQFLFEYFSETQRNKGNFPGRFSGRQFSNSRSEMNVSTLELGDSALYLCASSLGTSVYEQYFGPGTRLTVT.

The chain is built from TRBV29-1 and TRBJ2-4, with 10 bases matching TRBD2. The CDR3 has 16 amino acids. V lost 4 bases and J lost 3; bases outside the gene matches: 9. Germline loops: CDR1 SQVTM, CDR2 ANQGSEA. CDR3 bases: TGCAGCGTTGTAGGGAGCGGGAGGGGCGGCAAAAACATTCAGTACTTC. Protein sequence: CSVVGSGRGGKNIQYF.

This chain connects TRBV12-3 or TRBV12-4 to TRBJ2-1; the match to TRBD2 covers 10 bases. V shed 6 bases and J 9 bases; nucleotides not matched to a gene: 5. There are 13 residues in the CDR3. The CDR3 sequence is CASRKTSGFEQFF. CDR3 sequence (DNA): TGTGCCAGCAGGAAGACTAGCGGGTTTGAGCAGTTCTTC.

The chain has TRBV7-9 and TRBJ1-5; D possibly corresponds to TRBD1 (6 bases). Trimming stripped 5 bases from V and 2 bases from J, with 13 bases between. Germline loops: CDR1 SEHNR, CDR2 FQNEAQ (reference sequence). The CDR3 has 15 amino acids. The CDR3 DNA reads TGTGCCAGCAGCCCGACAGGTTTCGGCAATCAGCCCCAGCATTTT. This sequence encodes CASSPTGFGNQPQHF.

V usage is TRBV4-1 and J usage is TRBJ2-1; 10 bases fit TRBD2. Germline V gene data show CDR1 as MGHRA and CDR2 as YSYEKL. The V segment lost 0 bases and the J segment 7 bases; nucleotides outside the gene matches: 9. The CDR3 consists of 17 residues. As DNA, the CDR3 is TGCGCCAGCAGCCAAGAACCGAGCGGGGGGGCCCGGAATGAGCAGTTCTTC. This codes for CASSQEPSGGARNEQFF.